The 30 T cell receptor beta chains reported below all come from one sample, sequenced in a study of beta chain features in type 1 diabetes. No antigen is known for these receptors. General study results and limits: Moderate yet significant TCRB CDR3 shortening was seen in Type 1 diabetes patients in all four CD4+ subsets.

Every bit of the isolated RNA underwent reverse transcription, so sequencing read expressed TCRB transcripts. Produced via immunoSEQ multiplex PCR; TCRdb's table is partial and in-frame only. Counted here are hundreds of thousands of clones, around 15% occurring once; the ten biggest clones make up 0.022%. Material: naive CD4+ T cells from blood. The receptors come from a man in his late teens or twenties with type 1 diabetes.

The chain uses TRBV27 and TRBJ1-1; TRBD1 aligns across 9 bases. The CDR3 sequence is 17 residues long. The germline V gene has CDR1 MNHEY and CDR2 SMNVEV (reference sequence). Trimming at V came to 4 bases and at J to 5 bases, leaving 14 bases not matched to a gene. The CDR3 DNA reads TGTGCCAGCAGTTCATCACCGGGACAGGGCGGCTGGACTGAAGCTTTCTTT. It translates to CASSSSPGQGGWTEAFF.

This clone was recorded a few times. The chain joins TRBV2 to TRBJ2-2; 9 bases are a match to TRBD1. This CDR3 is 15 amino acids long. From germline, CDR1 is SNHLY and CDR2 FYNNEI. With 5 bases clipped from V and 1 base from J, the junction kept 2 bases outside the gene matches. Here the CDR3 reads CASSQGQGNTGELFF. In DNA, the CDR3 is TGTGCCAGCAGTCAGGGACAGGGGAACACCGGGGAGCTGTTTTTT.

This clone has a handful of counts. The chain joins TRBV7-2 to TRBJ1-4; D is undetermined. Germline V CDR1 and CDR2: SGHTA, FQGNSA. CDR3 length: 15 residues. V was trimmed by 2 bases and J by 0 bases, leaving 7 bases between them. The CDR3 spells CASSLSAATNEKLFF. The CDR3 region has the DNA TGTGCCAGCAGCTTATCTGCCGCAACTAATGAAAAACTGTTTTTT.

V usage is TRBV11-2 and J usage is TRBJ1-2; D is unresolved. Germline CDR1 reads SGHAT; CDR2 reads FQNNGV. Trimming took off 4 bases at V and 4 bases at J, with 19 bases between the two ends. This CDR3 comprises 16 residues. CDR3 DNA sequence: TGTGCCAGCAGCTACTCGGCACCCCCTTCACTCTATGGCTACACCTTC. This encodes CASSYSAPPSLYGYTF. The entire variable domain, with the rest obtained from reference TRBV11-2 and TRBJ1-2, is as follows: EAGVAQSPRYKIIEKRQSVAFWCNPISGHATLYWYQQILGQGPKLLIQFQNNGVVDDSQLPKDRFSAERLKGVDSTLKIQPAKLEDSAVYLCASSYSAPPSLYGYTFGSGTRLTVV.

The chain joins TRBV6-6 to TRBJ1-1; D not certain. V was shortened by 6 bases and J by 1 base, with 9 bases between the two germline ends. CDR3 length: 13 amino acids. CDR1 MNHNY and CDR2 SVGAGI come from the germline V gene (reference sequence). CDR3 region: CASRTDSNTEAFF. The CDR3 nucleotides read TGTGCCAGCAGGACTGACTCGAACACTGAAGCTTTCTTT.

This rearrangement joins TRBV2 to TRBJ1-2; 7 nucleotides agree with TRBD1. Germline V gene sequence: CDR1 SNHLY, CDR2 FYNNEI. V shed 5 bases, J shed 3 bases, and the junction held 6 bases outside the gene matches. CDR3 length: 14 amino acids. CDR3 region: CASSRTGADYGYTF. In DNA, the CDR3 is TGTGCCAGCAGTCGAACAGGGGCAGACTATGGCTACACCTTC.

A few counts support this clone. This chain joins TRBV7-2 and TRBJ2-1; 10 bases line up with TRBD2. This CDR3 spans 16 amino acids. Germline CDR1 reads SGHTA; CDR2 reads FQGNSA. J gave up 8 bases and V 5 bases, and 12 bases lay outside the gene matches. The CDR3 protein is CASSQGIAGGSDEQFF. The CDR3 bases are TGTGCCAGCAGCCAAGGGATAGCGGGGGGCAGCGATGAGCAGTTCTTC.

The genes are TRBV10-3 and TRBJ1-1, with a weak D call TRBD1 (6 bases). Germline V lookup: CDR1 ENHRY, CDR2 SYGVKD. Trimming took off 8 bases at V and 1 base at J, with 14 bases between the two ends. The CDR3 length is 14 residues. CDR3 sequence reads: CAISGGLANTEAFF. The CDR3 nucleotides are TGTGCCATCTCCGGGGGCTTAGCGAACACTGAAGCTTTCTTT.

This clone showed up just a few times. The chain has TRBV9 and TRBJ2-1; TRBD1 agrees at 9 bases. The ends lost 3 bases at V and 0 bases at J; junction bases unmatched: 7. The CDR3 consists of 17 residues. Germline V lookup: CDR1 SGDLS, CDR2 YYNGEE. DNA of the CDR3: TGTGCCAGCAGCGAGCGACAGGGGGTAGACTCCTACAATGAGCAGTTCTTC. Its protein product is CASSERQGVDSYNEQFF.

This clone was seen more than once but under ten times. The rearrangement links TRBV4-1 to TRBJ2-4; D is possibly TRBD1 (6 bases). In germline, CDR1 is MGHRA, CDR2 YSYEKL. With 0 bases removed from V and 6 bases from J, the gap between germline ends came to 15 bases. The CDR3 runs to 16 residues. As DNA, the CDR3 is TGCGCCAGCAGCCAAGAGGGGGCAGGGGCGGGAAACATTCAGTACTTC. Residues: CASSQEGAGAGNIQYF.

V usage is TRBV9 and J usage is TRBJ1-5; D is uncertain. This CDR3 is 17 amino acids long. The V gene's germline CDR1 is SGDLS and CDR2 YYNGEE. Trimming removed 3 bases at V and 0 bases at J, with 16 bases between. CDR3 DNA sequence: TGTGCCAGCAGCGGGACGGGAGGCCAGTATAGCAATCAGCCCCAGCATTTT. Residues: CASSGTGGQYSNQPQHF. Complete variable domain (other parts from reference TRBV9 and TRBJ1-5): DSGVTQTPKHLITATGQRVTLRCSPRSGDLSVYWYQQSLDQGLQFLIQYYNGEERAKGNILERFSAQQFPDLHSELNLSSLELGDSALYFCASSGTGGQYSNQPQHFGDGTRLSIL.

This clone was observed a handful of times. This chain joins TRBV5-4 and TRBJ1-4; possibly TRBD1 for D (5 bases). The CDR3 has 15 amino acids. With 6 bases removed from V and 0 bases from J, the gap between germline ends came to 12 bases. Germline CDR1 SGHNT, CDR2 YYREEE (reference sequence). This chain's CDR3 is CASNRGGATNEKLFF. In DNA, the CDR3 is TGTGCCAGCAACCGCGGAGGGGCAACTAATGAAAAACTGTTTTTT. Variable domain in full (rest from reference TRBV5-4 and TRBJ1-4): ETGVTQSPTHLIKTRGQQVTLRCSSQSGHNTVSWYQQALGQGPQFIFQYYREEENGRGNFPPRFSGLQFPNYSSELNVNALELDDSALYLCASNRGGATNEKLFFGSGTQLSVL.

J is TRBJ2-2 and V is TRBV5-1; no clear D gene. This CDR3 has 13 amino acids. Trimming removed 4 bases from V and 6 bases from J, with 10 bases in between. Germline values: CDR1 SGHRS, CDR2 YFSETQ. This chain's CDR3 is CASSPYKAGELFF. In DNA, the CDR3 is TGCGCCAGCAGCCCCTACAAGGCCGGGGAGCTGTTTTTT.

This rearrangement joins TRBV9 to TRBJ1-2; D perhaps matches TRBD1 (5 bases). The V gene's germline CDR1 is SGDLS and CDR2 YYNGEE. V was trimmed by 1 base and J by 5 bases, leaving 12 bases between them. The CDR3 is made up of 14 amino acids. CDR3: CASSVRGDGYGYTF. Written as DNA, the CDR3 is TGTGCCAGCAGCGTAAGAGGGGATGGTTATGGCTACACCTTC.

The rearrangement uses TRBV5-1 and TRBJ2-1; TRBD2 might be the D (6 bases). CDR3 length: 16 amino acids. Trimming removed 4 bases at V and 1 base at J, with 15 bases between. Germline CDR1 reads SGHRS; CDR2 reads YFSETQ. The CDR3 is CASSLGGRRSYNEQFF. The CDR3 nucleotides read TGCGCCAGCAGCCTTGGGGGGAGGCGGTCCTACAATGAGCAGTTCTTC.

Regarding this clone: Other DNA sequences in the sample encode the same CDR3. This chain joins TRBV5-1 and TRBJ2-5, with TRBD1 matching 8 bases. The germline gives CDR1 SGHRS, CDR2 YFSETQ. V shed 2 bases and J 0 bases; nucleotides not matched to a gene: 3. The CDR3 sequence is 15 residues long. The CDR3 sequence: CASSFGQGYQETQYF. The CDR3 DNA reads TGCGCCAGCAGCTTCGGACAGGGCTACCAAGAGACCCAGTACTTC.

This clone was detected only a few times. The V and J genes are TRBV11-1 and TRBJ2-1; 9 bases align to TRBD2. With 4 bases clipped from V and 2 bases from J, the junction kept 9 bases outside the gene matches. Germline assignment: CDR1 SGHAT and CDR2 FQDESV (reference sequence). This CDR3 has 17 amino acids. DNA of the CDR3: TGTGCCAGCAGCTCAGGGCGCGGGGGGGCTCCCTACAATGAGCAGTTCTTC. Encoded protein: CASSSGRGGAPYNEQFF.

This chain joins TRBV7-9 and TRBJ1-1, with D possibly matching TRBD1 (5 bases). The CDR3 runs to 14 residues. Trimming shortened V by 4 bases and J by 3 bases, and 12 bases separated the two germline ends. Per germline, CDR1 SEHNR and CDR2 FQNEAQ (reference sequence). DNA for the CDR3: TGTGCCAGCAGCTCCAGGGTGATGGACACTGAAGCTTTCTTT. Protein sequence: CASSSRVMDTEAFF.

The chain carries TRBV7-2 and TRBJ1-2; 8 bases are a match to TRBD1. J was trimmed by 11 bases and V by 5 bases; bases with no gene match: 4. CDR1 is SGHTA, CDR2 FQGNSA, per germline. The CDR3 extends over 11 amino acids. This CDR3 is CASSPGGEYTF. The CDR3 coding sequence is TGTGCCAGCAGCCCAGGGGGCGAATACACCTTC.

The chain recombines TRBV10-3 with TRBJ1-2, with D tentatively TRBD1 (5 bases). CDR1 ENHRY and CDR2 SYGVKD come from the germline V gene. The CDR3 covers 13 residues. V gave up 3 bases and J gave up 8 bases, with 13 bases separating them. This chain's CDR3 is CAISDSRDEGYTF. The CDR3 DNA sequence: TGTGCCATCAGTGATTCAAGGGACGAAGGCTACACCTTC.

The chain carries TRBV6-1 and TRBJ1-2; 10 nucleotides match TRBD1. J gave up 7 bases and V 3 bases, and 2 bases lay outside the gene matches. Germline V gene lookup returns CDR1 MNHNS and CDR2 SASEGT. This CDR3 spans 13 amino acids. CDR3 bases: TGTGCCAGCAGTGAGACAGGGGGCGGTGGCTACACCTTC. Translating it yields CASSETGGGGYTF.

This clone was detected only a few times. The chain employs TRBV11-2 and TRBJ1-2; weak D call: TRBD1 (5 bases). V was clipped by 7 bases and J by 1 base, with 16 bases between them. The CDR3 spans 15 residues. CDR1 and CDR2 (germline): SGHAT, FQNNGV. The CDR3 spells CASTFESGRNYGYTF. The CDR3 nucleotides are TGTGCCAGCACCTTTGAGTCGGGACGTAACTATGGCTACACCTTC.

This sequence joins TRBV7-9 and TRBJ1-1; 8 bases fit TRBD1. Germline-derived CDR1 and CDR2 are SEHNR and FQNEAQ (reference sequence). The CDR3 is 14 amino acids. Trimming took 2 bases from V and 5 from J; bases not matched to a gene: 4. The CDR3 coding sequence is TGTGCCAGCAGCTTAACAGGGGGGGAGACTGAAGCTTTCTTT. This codes for CASSLTGGETEAFF.

This clone was observed a few times. The genes are TRBV6-6 and TRBJ1-1; D uncertain. Germline CDR1 MNHNY, CDR2 SVGAGI (reference sequence). The CDR3 consists of 14 residues. Trimming removed 0 bases from V and 2 bases from J, with 7 bases in between. CDR3 in DNA: TGTGCCAGCAGTTACTCCCAGGCAAACACTGAAGCTTTCTTT. It encodes CASSYSQANTEAFF.

This clone was counted a few times. This chain links TRBV6-6 with TRBJ2-3, with D perhaps matching TRBD1 (5 bases). There are 12 residues in the CDR3. Germline CDR1 and CDR2: MNHNY and SVGAGI (reference sequence). Trimming removed 7 bases at V and 9 bases at J, with 14 bases between. The CDR3 region has the DNA TGTGCCAGCAAAATAGAACCAGGGACGCAGTATTTT. This encodes CASKIEPGTQYF.

The count of this clone is one. The J gene is TRBJ2-3, the V gene TRBV2; a possible D gene is TRBD1 (5 bases). The V end lost 6 bases, the J end lost 5 bases, and 9 bases lay between the germline ends. There are 12 residues in the CDR3. Germline V gene sequence: CDR1 SNHLY, CDR2 FYNNEI. CDR3 sequence: CASRGDGDTQYF. The CDR3 DNA reads TGTGCCAGCAGAGGGGATGGAGATACGCAGTATTTT.

This clone was detected a few times. The rearrangement joins TRBV30 to TRBJ2-2; D not certain. The CDR3 covers 13 residues. CDR1 and CDR2 (germline): GTSNPN, SVGIG (reference sequence). The V and J ends lost 3 bases and 5 bases respectively, with 10 bases between them. CDR3 coding DNA: TGTGCCTGGAGCGGCTCGCAGACCGGGGAGCTGTTTTTT. It is translated as CAWSGSQTGELFF.

The genes are TRBV5-4 and TRBJ2-3, with 10 positions matching TRBD1. The germline CDR1 and CDR2 sequences are SGHNT and YYREEE (reference sequence). The ends lost 6 bases at V and 3 bases at J; junction bases unmatched: 4. The CDR3 runs to 14 residues. The CDR3 DNA is TGTGCCAGCAATCGGGACAGGGGAACAGATACGCAGTATTTT. This codes for CASNRDRGTDTQYF.

The chain has TRBV12-5 and TRBJ2-5; a possible D gene is TRBD1 (5 bases). The ends were cut back, 5 bases at V and 8 bases at J, with 12 bases in the middle. The CDR3 contains 12 residues. Germline CDR1 and CDR2: LGHNT and FRNRAP. The CDR3 region is CASGPDRSTQYF. The CDR3 nucleotides are TGTGCTAGTGGTCCCGACAGATCAACCCAGTACTTC. Using reference TRBV12-5 and TRBJ2-5 for the parts outside the CDR3, the full variable domain is DARVTQTPRHKVTEMGQEVTMRCQPILGHNTVFWYRQTMMQGLELLAYFRNRAPLDDSGMPKDRFSAEMPDATLATLKIQPSEPRDSAVYFCASGPDRSTQYFGPGTRLLVL.

The table lists this clone with a few counts. The chain recombines TRBV5-4 with TRBJ2-3, with 10 positions matching TRBD1. The CDR3 is made up of 15 amino acids. CDR1 SGHNT and CDR2 YYREEE come from the germline V gene (reference sequence). The junction had 3 bases not matched to a gene; V was cut back by 4 bases and J by 1 base. The chain's CDR3 is CASSPGTGGTDTQYF. The CDR3, as DNA: TGTGCCAGCAGCCCGGGGACAGGGGGCACAGATACGCAGTATTTT.